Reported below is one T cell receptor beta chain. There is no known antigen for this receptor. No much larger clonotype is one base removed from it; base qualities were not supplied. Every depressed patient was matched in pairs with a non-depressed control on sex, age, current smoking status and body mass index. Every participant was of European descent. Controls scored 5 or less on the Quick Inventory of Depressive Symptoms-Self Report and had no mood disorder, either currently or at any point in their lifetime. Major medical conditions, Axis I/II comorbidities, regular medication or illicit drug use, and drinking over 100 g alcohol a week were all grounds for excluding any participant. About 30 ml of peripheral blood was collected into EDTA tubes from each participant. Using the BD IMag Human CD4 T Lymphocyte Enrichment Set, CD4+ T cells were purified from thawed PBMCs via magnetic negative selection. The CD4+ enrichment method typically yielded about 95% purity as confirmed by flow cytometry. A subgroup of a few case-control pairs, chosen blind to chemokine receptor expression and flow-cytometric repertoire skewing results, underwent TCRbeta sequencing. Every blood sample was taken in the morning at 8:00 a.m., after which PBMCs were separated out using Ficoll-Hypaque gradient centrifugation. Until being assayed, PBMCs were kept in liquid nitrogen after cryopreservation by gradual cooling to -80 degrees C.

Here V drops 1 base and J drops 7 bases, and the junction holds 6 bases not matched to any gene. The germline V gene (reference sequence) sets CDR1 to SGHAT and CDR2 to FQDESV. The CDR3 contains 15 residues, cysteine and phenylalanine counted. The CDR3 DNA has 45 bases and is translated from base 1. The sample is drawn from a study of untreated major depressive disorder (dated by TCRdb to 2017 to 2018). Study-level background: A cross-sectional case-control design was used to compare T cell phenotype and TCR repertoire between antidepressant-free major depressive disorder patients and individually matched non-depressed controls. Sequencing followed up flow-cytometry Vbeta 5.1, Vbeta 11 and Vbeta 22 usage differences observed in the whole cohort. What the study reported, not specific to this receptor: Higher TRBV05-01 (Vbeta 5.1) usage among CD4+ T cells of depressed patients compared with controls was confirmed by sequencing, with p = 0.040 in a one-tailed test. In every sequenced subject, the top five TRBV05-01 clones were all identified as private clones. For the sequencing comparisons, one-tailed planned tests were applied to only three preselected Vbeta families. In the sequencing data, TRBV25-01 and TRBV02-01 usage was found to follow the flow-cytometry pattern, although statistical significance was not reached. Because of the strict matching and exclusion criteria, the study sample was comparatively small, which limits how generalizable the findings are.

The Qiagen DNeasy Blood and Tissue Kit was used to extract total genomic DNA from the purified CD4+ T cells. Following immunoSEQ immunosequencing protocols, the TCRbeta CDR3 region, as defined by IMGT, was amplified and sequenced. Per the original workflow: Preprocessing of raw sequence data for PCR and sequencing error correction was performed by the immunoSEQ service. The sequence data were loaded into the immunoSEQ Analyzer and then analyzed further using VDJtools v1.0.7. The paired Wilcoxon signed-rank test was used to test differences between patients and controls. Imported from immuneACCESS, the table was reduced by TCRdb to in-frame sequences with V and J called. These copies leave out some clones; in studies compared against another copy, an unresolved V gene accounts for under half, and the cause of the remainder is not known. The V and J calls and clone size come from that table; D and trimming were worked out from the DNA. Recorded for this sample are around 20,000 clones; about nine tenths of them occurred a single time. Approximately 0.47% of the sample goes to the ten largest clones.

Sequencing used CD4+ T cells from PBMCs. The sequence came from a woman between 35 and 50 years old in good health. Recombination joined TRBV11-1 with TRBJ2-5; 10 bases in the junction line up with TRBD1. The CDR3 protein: CASSLGGQGSGTQYF. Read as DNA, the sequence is TGTGCCAGCAGCTTAGGGGGACAGGGGTCCGGGACCCAGTACTTC.